This TCR beta chain originates from a study of technical replicates of blood from a few donors. CDR3 length equals 14 residues. CDR1 and CDR2 (germline): SEHNR, FQNEAQ (reference sequence). Trimming pared 5 bases from V and 4 bases from J, leaving 14 bases between. The protocol was immunoSEQ multiplex PCR, while the TCRdb copy is restricted to in-frame clones and leaves out a portion. The sample has some 96,000 clones; more than 90% are singletons. The sequence was collected from a human donor in good health. The sequencing sample was made of T cells isolated from PBMCs. The V and J genes are TRBV7-9 and TRBJ1-1, with unresolved D. CDR3 sequence: CASSPKALGTEAFF. The CDR3 coding sequence is TGTGCCAGCAGCCCTAAAGCGTTAGGCACTGAAGCTTTCTTT.